The 28 T cell receptor beta chains presented below share a single source sample, sequenced in a study of T cells in Graves' hyperthyroidism and ophthalmopathy. RNA transcripts gave rise to amplified TCR beta CDR3 regions. HTBI primers were employed in a first-round RT-PCR of the TCR CDR3. From the multiplex PCR reads, TCRdb called clonotypes with MiXCR, one entry per CDR3 protein. The sample contains hundreds of thousands of distinct CDR3 sequences, about 20% of which appear only once. Sequencing input: blood. These receptor sequences come from a man aged 35 to 55 with Graves' ophthalmopathy.

The J gene is TRBJ1-5, the V gene TRBV20-1; no reliable D call. CDR3 length: 12 amino acids. V lost 4 bases, J lost 9 bases, and 13 bases lay in between. Germline V lookup: CDR1 DFQATT, CDR2 SNEGSKA (reference sequence). The CDR3 sequence: CSAKWGSGPQHF. CDR3 coding DNA: TGCAGTGCTAAGTGGGGTAGTGGGCCCCAGCATTTT.

This clonotype has at least ten counts. The rearrangement joins TRBV2 to TRBJ1-1; no definite D call. V lost 6 bases to trimming and J lost 4 bases, with 12 bases between them. This CDR3 is built from 13 residues. CDR1 SNHLY and CDR2 FYNNEI come from the germline V gene. The CDR3 spells CASSVRWGTEAFF. For the CDR3, the DNA is TGTGCCAGCAGCGTCCGGTGGGGCACTGAAGCTTTCTTT.

The chain recombines TRBV7-9 with TRBJ1-6, with D tentatively TRBD1 (5 bases). The V gene's germline CDR1 is SEHNR and CDR2 FQNEAQ (reference sequence). Trimming removed 5 bases at V and 6 bases at J, with 17 bases between. The CDR3 runs 16 residues. The CDR3 coding sequence is TGTGCCAGCAGCAAACAGGTTCTCTCCCTTAATTCACCCCTCCACTTT. Protein product: CASSKQVLSLNSPLHF.

The J gene is TRBJ1-5, the V gene TRBV6-2 or TRBV6-3; no firm D call. The germline V and J ends were trimmed by 10 bases and 3 bases, with 10 bases remaining between them. The CDR3 runs to 12 residues. The V gene's germline CDR1 is MNHEY and CDR2 SVGEGT. Here the CDR3 reads CAISPFNQPQHF. In DNA, the CDR3 is TGTGCCATCTCACCGTTCAATCAGCCCCAGCATTTT.

This clonotype was counted between two and nine times. This sequence joins TRBV7-8 and TRBJ2-7, with 7 bases matching TRBD2. Germline V lookup: CDR1 SGHVS, CDR2 FQNEAQ. The CDR3 extends over 18 amino acids. V lost 5 bases to trimming and J lost 5 bases; unmatched junction nucleotides: 21. The CDR3 loop is CASSPDFFGLESINEQYF. DNA for the CDR3: TGTGCCAGCAGCCCGGACTTTTTCGGACTAGAGAGTATCAACGAGCAGTACTTC.

This clonotype appeared many times. This chain connects TRBV20-1 to TRBJ2-3, with no clear D. The V gene lost 1 base and the J gene lost 0 bases, with 8 bases spanning the gap. This CDR3 is built from 14 residues. Germline V gives CDR1 DFQATT, CDR2 SNEGSKA (reference sequence). CDR3 sequence reads: CSARVSASTDTQYF. The CDR3 DNA sequence: TGCAGTGCTAGAGTGTCGGCCAGCACAGATACGCAGTATTTT.

The chain joins TRBV7-3 to TRBJ2-3, with 11 bases that match TRBD2. The V gene end was trimmed by 5 bases and the J gene end by 3 bases; junction bases not matched to a gene: 10. Per the germline V gene, CDR1 is SGHTA and CDR2 is FQGTGA. This CDR3 is 17 amino acids long. This chain's CDR3 is CASSLPGLAVLTDTQYF. The CDR3 nucleotides are TGTGCCAGCAGCCTACCGGGACTAGCGGTACTTACAGATACGCAGTATTTT. Based on the CDR3 plus reference TRBV7-3 and TRBJ2-3, the full variable domain is GAGVSQTPSNKVTEKGKYVELRCDPISGHTALYWYRQSLGQGPEFLIYFQGTGAADDSGLPNDRFFAVRPEGSVSTLKIQRTERGDSAVYLCASSLPGLAVLTDTQYFGPGTRLTVL.

The chain uses TRBV19 and TRBJ1-6; no clear D. This CDR3 spans 16 amino acids. Germline lookup yields CDR1 LNHDA and CDR2 SQIVND (reference sequence). Trimming removed 0 bases from V and 0 bases from J, with 6 bases in between. CDR3 region: CASSIEESSYNSPLHF. The CDR3, as DNA: TGTGCCAGTAGTATAGAAGAAAGCTCCTATAATTCACCCCTCCACTTT.

This clonotype showed up many times. The chain is built from TRBV5-1 and TRBJ2-2; TRBD1 aligns across 8 bases. V gave up 3 bases and J gave up 4 bases; unmatched junction bases: 5. The CDR3 covers 15 residues. CDR1 and CDR2 from the germline V gene are SGHRS and YFSETQ. The CDR3 bases are TGCGCCAGCAGCTCCGGGACAGGTATCACCGGGGAGCTGTTTTTT. The encoded protein is CASSSGTGITGELFF.

This clonotype was detected only a few times. The chain uses TRBV15 and TRBJ2-1; D is undetermined. The V gene lost 4 bases and the J gene lost 9 bases, with 10 bases spanning the gap. The germline gives CDR1 LNHNV, CDR2 YYDKDF (reference sequence). The CDR3 is 12 amino acids. The CDR3 reads CATSTSVGEQFF. CDR3 bases: TGTGCCACCAGCACCTCGGTGGGTGAGCAGTTCTTC. The variable domain in full, completed from reference TRBV15 and TRBJ2-1, reads DAMVIQNPRYQVTQFGKPVTLSCSQTLNHNVMYWYQQKSSQAPKLLFHYYDKDFNNEADTPDNFQSRRPNTSFCFLDIRSPGLGDTAMYLCATSTSVGEQFFGPGTRLTVL.

This sequence joins TRBV25-1 and TRBJ2-3; no clear D. V lost 5 bases and J 0 bases, leaving 12 bases between the germline ends. There are 15 residues in the CDR3. Germline CDR1 reads MGHDK; CDR2 reads SYGVNS. The CDR3: CASSPDISSTDTQYF. For the CDR3, the DNA is TGTGCCAGCAGTCCCGACATCTCTAGCACAGATACGCAGTATTTT.

This clonotype was picked up many times. This sequence joins TRBV12-3 or TRBV12-4 and TRBJ2-7; tentative D call: TRBD2 (7 bases). The V end was cut by 5 bases, the J end by 3 bases, with 14 bases between. This CDR3 has 14 residues. The CDR3 nucleotides are TGTGCCAGCAGTGCGCCGGGGGGCTTCTACGAGCAGTACTTC. This encodes CASSAPGGFYEQYF.

In its sample, this clonotype was seen many times. V and J are TRBV30 and TRBJ1-1, with TRBD1 as a possible D gene (5 bases). The CDR3 is made up of 16 amino acids. The V end lost 3 bases, the J end lost 4 bases, and 21 bases lay between the germline ends. CDR1 GTSNPN and CDR2 SVGIG come from the germline V gene (reference sequence). The DNA for the CDR3 is TGTGCCTGGAGACCCCCTCAACGGGGCCTGGGCACTGAAGCTTTCTTT. Protein sequence: CAWRPPQRGLGTEAFF.

J is TRBJ2-7 and V is TRBV5-1; a possible D gene is TRBD1 (7 bases). Germline CDR1 SGHRS, CDR2 YFSETQ. CDR3 length equals 15 residues. The V and J ends lost 3 bases and 2 bases respectively, with 15 bases between them. DNA of the CDR3: TGCGCCAGCAGCTGGGGGGACAGACCCACCTACGAGCAGTACTTC. This codes for CASSWGDRPTYEQYF.

This clonotype was seen a few times. This chain uses TRBV6-2 or TRBV6-3 with TRBJ2-3; 7 bases map to TRBD2. The CDR3 runs 14 residues. V dropped 8 bases and J dropped 7; count of bases not matched to a gene: 12. Germline V gene lookup returns CDR1 MNHEY and CDR2 SVGEGT. CDR3 nucleotides: TGTGCCAGCCGCCCCATGGGCGGGGGATATACGCAGTATTTT. This sequence encodes CASRPMGGGYTQYF.

This chain joins TRBV6-1 and TRBJ2-7; D gene ambiguous. Germline CDR1 is MNHNS and CDR2 is SASEGT. This CDR3 contains 15 residues. The V end lost 7 bases, the J end lost 2 bases, and 18 bases lay between the germline ends. The CDR3 region is CASKPGSATPYEQYF. DNA for the CDR3: TGTGCCAGCAAACCGGGCTCTGCCACCCCCTACGAGCAGTACTTC.

With regard to this clonotype: This may be a read error, as it is one base from a much larger clone. The chain uses TRBV28 and TRBJ1-1, with a weak D call TRBD1 (6 bases). The CDR3 totals 14 residues. V lost 7 bases and J 5 bases, leaving 17 bases between the germline ends. Germline CDR1 MDHEN, CDR2 SYDVKM. The CDR3 region has the DNA TGTGCCAGCAAGGTGGGGGGGCCGGATACTGAAGCTTTCTTT. Encoded protein: CASKVGGPDTEAFF.

This clonotype was picked up a small number of times. The chain joins TRBV6-1 to TRBJ2-3, with 12 bases identical to TRBD2. Losses at the gene ends were 10 bases for V and 4 bases for J; bases not matched to a gene: 21. The germline V gene has CDR1 MNHNS and CDR2 SASEGT. The length of the CDR3 is 19 residues. The CDR3 sequence: CATPPSCRLAGGLSDTQYF. For the CDR3, the DNA is TGTGCCACCCCCCCCAGTTGCCGGCTAGCGGGGGGGCTTTCAGATACGCAGTATTTT.

A remark on this clonotype: Being one base from a much bigger clone, this may be a read error. The CDR3 nucleotides are TGTGCCGGCAGCCAACGGACAGATCGGGATGAGCAGTTCTTC. Its translation is CAGSQRTDRDEQFF. J is TRBJ2-1 and V is TRBV11-2; maybe TRBD1 (6 bases). The germline V gene has CDR1 SGHAT and CDR2 FQNNGV. This CDR3 spans 14 amino acids.

This clonotype showed up just a few times. Here the CDR3 reads CSARTVLAKNIQYF. The CDR3 nucleotides are TGCAGTGCTAGAACCGTACTAGCCAAAAACATTCAGTACTTC. The rearrangement links TRBV20-1 to TRBJ2-4; D remains ambiguous. V was clipped by 2 bases and J by 0 bases, with 8 bases between them. The CDR3 is 14 residues long. The germline V gene has CDR1 DFQATT and CDR2 SNEGSKA (reference sequence).

Many counts were recorded for this clonotype. The V and J genes are TRBV13 and TRBJ2-3; 7 bases are shared with TRBD2. This CDR3 is 13 amino acids long. The germline CDR1 and CDR2 sequences are PRHDT and FYEKMQ (reference sequence). The J segment lost 1 base and the V segment lost 7 bases, leaving 2 bases of the junction unmatched. For the CDR3, the DNA is TGTGCCAGCACACGGGAGGGCACAGATACGCAGTATTTT. The encoded protein is CASTREGTDTQYF.

This clonotype was recorded a few times. The chain links TRBV20-1 to TRBJ2-2, with a weak D call TRBD2 (6 bases). Germline V lookup: CDR1 DFQATT, CDR2 SNEGSKA (reference sequence). This CDR3 is built from 14 residues. The germline V and J ends were trimmed by 3 bases and 6 bases, with 14 bases remaining between them. In nucleotides, the CDR3 is TGCAGTGCTAGGAGGCACCGCGGGGCCGGGGAGCTGTTTTTT. This gives the protein CSARRHRGAGELFF.

The V gene is TRBV11-2, the J gene TRBJ2-7, with TRBD1 identical over 8 bases. Trimming took 6 bases from V and 2 from J; bases not matched to a gene: 6. The CDR3 covers 14 residues. Germline loops: CDR1 SGHAT, CDR2 FQNNGV. In DNA form, the CDR3 reads TGTGCCAGCAGACGGACAGGGTCGACCTACGAGCAGTACTTC. Amino acids: CASRRTGSTYEQYF.

There are a few counts of this clonotype. This sequence joins TRBV12-3 or TRBV12-4 and TRBJ1-1; D possibly corresponds to TRBD1 (6 bases). V lost 5 bases, J lost 3 bases, and 16 bases lay in between. CDR3 length: 15 amino acids. In nucleotides, the CDR3 is TGTGCCAGCAGTCCCTCCAACAGGGAATACACTGAAGCTTTCTTT. Translation: CASSPSNREYTEAFF.

This clonotype has ten or more counts. This chain uses TRBV2 with TRBJ2-3; D unresolved. The CDR3 runs 14 residues. Germline V gene lookup returns CDR1 SNHLY and CDR2 FYNNEI. Trimming shortened V by 6 bases and J by 3 bases, and 13 bases separated the two germline ends. The CDR3 sequence is CASSLRALTDTQYF. Written as DNA, the CDR3 is TGTGCCAGCAGCCTAAGGGCACTGACAGATACGCAGTATTTT.

This clonotype was recorded a few times. The gene calls are TRBV6-1 and TRBJ2-2; D might be TRBD2 (6 bases). This CDR3 has 15 residues. Germline CDR1 MNHNS, CDR2 SASEGT. Trimming removed 6 bases from V and 5 bases from J, with 16 bases in between. The CDR3 DNA is TGTGCCAGCAGCCACGGGGGAGGATATACCGGGGAGCTGTTTTTT. Encoded protein: CASSHGGGYTGELFF.

This clonotype appeared many times. The rearrangement links TRBV12-3 or TRBV12-4 to TRBJ2-5; D is undetermined. The ends were cut back, 7 bases at V and 5 bases at J, with 11 bases in the middle. The CDR3 spans 12 residues. The CDR3 protein is CASTRSLETQYF. The CDR3 DNA reads as TGTGCCAGCACCCGTAGTCTGGAGACCCAGTACTTC.

Many counts were recorded for this clonotype. V usage is TRBV20-1 and J usage is TRBJ1-5, with 11 bases lining up with TRBD1. CDR3 length: 14 amino acids. J lost 8 bases, V lost 7 bases, and 10 bases had no gene match. Looked up from germline, CDR1 is DFQATT and CDR2 is SNEGSKA (reference sequence). This CDR3 is CSVSGQGAAEPQHF. The CDR3, as DNA: TGCAGTGTTTCTGGACAGGGGGCGGCGGAGCCCCAGCATTTT.